Listed below are T cell receptor beta chains from one sample, sequenced in a study of blood T cell repertoires in COVID-19. The table came from immunoSEQ multiplex PCR; TCRdb's copy has only in-frame clones and leaves some out. The sample carries some 250,000 clones, less than 90% recorded once. The specimen was peripheral blood. Receptor source: a woman in her twenties or thirties with COVID-19, enrolled during active disease. Both conserved end residues are part of each CDR3. Fields, in order: J gene, D gene, clone size, V gene, CDR3 protein, CDR3 DNA. A D gene is named only where the DNA matches it firmly. Clone sizes are given selectively: once, few, many, or a class where the clone is expanded.

>TRBJ1-2|.|.|TRBV7-9
CASSLSAAQGINGYTF
TGTGCCAGCAGCTTAAGTGCGGCGCAGGGCATTAATGGCTACACCTTC
>TRBJ2-1|TRBD1|.|TRBV5-1
CASRETGGDSYNEQFF
TGCGCCAGCAGAGAGACAGGGGGCGATTCCTACAATGAGCAGTTCTTC
>TRBJ2-2|TRBD2|.|TRBV2
CATRGGGRSANTGELFF
TGTGCCACCCGAGGCGGGGGGCGATCCGCGAACACCGGGGAGCTGTTTTTT
>TRBJ2-7|TRBD1|once|TRBV16
CASSPPGQGAGEQYF
TGTGCCAGCAGCCCTCCGGGACAGGGTGCGGGCGAGCAGTACTTC
>TRBJ2-2|TRBD1|.|TRBV18
CASTRWTGGTGELFF
TGTGCCAGCACCCGCTGGACAGGGGGCACCGGGGAGCTGTTTTTT
>TRBJ2-1|TRBD2|.|TRBV4-1
CASSQAPLKTSPGMNEQFF
TGCGCCAGCAGCCAAGCCCCCCTCAAGACTAGCCCGGGCATGAATGAGCAGTTCTTC
>TRBJ1-2|.|.|TRBV2
CASSEMQRTTNYGYTF
TGTGCCAGCAGTGAAATGCAGCGAACAACTAACTATGGCTACACCTTC
>TRBJ2-3|.|.|TRBV13
CASTLTGPSDTQYF
TGTGCCAGCACCCTGACTGGCCCCTCAGATACGCAGTATTTT
>TRBJ1-3|.|.|TRBV5-1
CASSFNSGYSGNTIYF
TGCGCCAGCAGCTTCAATAGCGGATACTCTGGAAACACCATATATTTT
>TRBJ2-1|TRBD2|.|TRBV29-1
CRAGGSYNEQFF
TGCAGGGCGGGGGGCAGCTACAATGAGCAGTTCTTC
>TRBJ2-7|TRBD1|.|TRBV27
CASSFGTGYEQYF
TGTGCCAGCAGTTTCGGGACAGGGTACGAGCAGTACTTC
>TRBJ1-5|.|.|TRBV28
CASRGGNQPQHF
TGTGCCAGCAGGGGGGGGAACCAGCCCCAGCATTTT
>TRBJ1-2|.|.|TRBV9
CASTTGVMSNYGYTF
TGTGCCAGCACCACCGGGGTAATGTCTAACTATGGCTACACCTTC
>TRBJ2-4|.|.|TRBV4-2
CASSSLWSEKWAKNIQYF
TGTGCCAGCAGTAGCCTGTGGTCGGAGAAATGGGCCAAAAACATTCAGTACTTC
>TRBJ1-1|TRBD1|.|TRBV19
CASSDDRALNTEAFF
TGTGCCAGTAGTGACGACAGGGCATTGAACACTGAAGCTTTCTTT
>TRBJ1-4|.|.|TRBV6-5
CASSYSTAGIGKLFF
TGTGCCAGCAGTTACTCGACGGCGGGGATTGGAAAACTGTTTTTT
>TRBJ2-7|TRBD2|.|TRBV18
CASSTSVLTYEQYF
TGTGCCAGCTCAACTAGCGTACTAACCTACGAGCAGTACTTC
>TRBJ1-2|.|.|TRBV15
CATSSLNYGYTF
TGTGCCACCAGTAGCCTTAACTATGGCTACACCTTC
>TRBJ2-7|.|.|TRBV6-5
CASSYSGGGLYEQYF
TGTGCCAGCAGTTACTCGGGGGGGGGCCTATACGAGCAGTACTTC
>TRBJ1-1|.|few|TRBV7-9
CASSHTGQQAFF
TGTGCCAGCAGCCATACAGGACAGCAAGCTTTCTTT
>TRBJ2-5|TRBD2|.|TRBV29-1
CSVGTSGAQETQYF
TGCAGCGTTGGAACTAGCGGTGCCCAAGAGACCCAGTACTTC
>TRBJ2-1|TRBD2|.|TRBV15
CATSRTPRTAGDSYNEQFF
TGTGCCACCAGCAGAACCCCCCGGACGGCGGGAGACTCCTACAATGAGCAGTTCTTC
>TRBJ1-1|.|.|TRBV10-3
CAISETGQGSAEAFF
TGTGCCATCAGTGAGACAGGGCAGGGGTCTGCTGAAGCTTTCTTT
>TRBJ2-1|.|.|TRBV11-2
CASSLSLWVETSRFNEQFF
TGTGCCAGCAGCTTAAGTTTATGGGTTGAGACATCCCGGTTCAATGAGCAGTTCTTC
>TRBJ1-2|TRBD1|.|TRBV13
CASSWATGGHGYTF
TGTGCCAGCAGCTGGGCTACAGGGGGACATGGCTACACCTTC
>TRBJ2-7|.|.|TRBV25-1
CASLPRPRQDSYEQYF
TGTGCCAGCTTACCCCGCCCTAGACAGGATTCCTACGAGCAGTACTTC
>TRBJ1-5|.|once|TRBV7-2
CASSLGPPRVVQPQHF
TGTGCCAGCAGCTTAGGTCCCCCCAGGGTGGTTCAGCCCCAGCATTTT